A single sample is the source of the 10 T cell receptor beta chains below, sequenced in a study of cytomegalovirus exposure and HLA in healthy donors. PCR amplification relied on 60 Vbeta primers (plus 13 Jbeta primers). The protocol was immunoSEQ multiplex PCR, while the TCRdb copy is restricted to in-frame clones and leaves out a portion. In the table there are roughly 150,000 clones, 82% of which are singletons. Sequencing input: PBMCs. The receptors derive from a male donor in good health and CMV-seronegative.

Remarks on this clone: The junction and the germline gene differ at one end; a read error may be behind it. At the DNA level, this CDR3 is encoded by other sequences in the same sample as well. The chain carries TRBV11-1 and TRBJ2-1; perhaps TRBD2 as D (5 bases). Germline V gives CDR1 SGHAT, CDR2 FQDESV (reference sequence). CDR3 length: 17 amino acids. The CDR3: CASSPRDIGWEYNEQFF. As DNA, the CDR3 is TGTGCCAGCAGCCCAAGGGATATAGGGTGGGAGTACAATGAACAGTTCTTC.

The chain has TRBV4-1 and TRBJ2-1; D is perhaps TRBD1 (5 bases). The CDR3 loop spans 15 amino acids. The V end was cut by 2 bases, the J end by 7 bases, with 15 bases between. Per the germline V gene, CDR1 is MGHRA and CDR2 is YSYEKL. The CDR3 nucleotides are TGCGCCAGCAGCCAAAGACCCCAGGGCCCAAATGAGCAGTTCTTC. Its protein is CASSQRPQGPNEQFF.

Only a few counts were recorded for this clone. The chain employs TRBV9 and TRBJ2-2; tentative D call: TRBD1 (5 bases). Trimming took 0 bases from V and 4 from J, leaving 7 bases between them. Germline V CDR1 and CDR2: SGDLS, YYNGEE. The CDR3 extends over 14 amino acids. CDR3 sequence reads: CASSVGQGTGELFF. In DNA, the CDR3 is TGTGCCAGCAGCGTAGGTCAGGGCACCGGGGAGCTGTTTTTT. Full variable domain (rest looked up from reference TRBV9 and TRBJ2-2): DSGVTQTPKHLITATGQRVTLRCSPRSGDLSVYWYQQSLDQGLQFLIQYYNGEERAKGNILERFSAQQFPDLHSELNLSSLELGDSALYFCASSVGQGTGELFFGEGSRLTVL.

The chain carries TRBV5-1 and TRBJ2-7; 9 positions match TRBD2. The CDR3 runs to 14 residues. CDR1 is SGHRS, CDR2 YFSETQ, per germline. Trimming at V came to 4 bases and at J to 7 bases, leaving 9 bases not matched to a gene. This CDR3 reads CASSLGTSFQEQYF. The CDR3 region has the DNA TGCGCCAGCAGCCTCGGGACTAGCTTTCAGGAGCAGTACTTC.

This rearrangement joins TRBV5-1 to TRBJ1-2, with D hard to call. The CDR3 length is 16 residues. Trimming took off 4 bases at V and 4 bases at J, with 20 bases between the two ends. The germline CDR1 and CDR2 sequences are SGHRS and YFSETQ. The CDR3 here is CASSPVGEFDGYGYTF. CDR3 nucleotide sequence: TGCGCCAGCAGCCCGGTCGGGGAGTTTGATGGCTATGGCTACACCTTC.

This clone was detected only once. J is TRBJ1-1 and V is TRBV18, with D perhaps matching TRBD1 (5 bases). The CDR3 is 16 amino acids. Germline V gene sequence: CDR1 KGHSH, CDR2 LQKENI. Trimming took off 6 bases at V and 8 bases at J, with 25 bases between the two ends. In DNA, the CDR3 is TGTGCCAGCTCCTTTATGCCGGGGACTATAGCATCGGAAGCTTTCTTT. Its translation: CASSFMPGTIASEAFF.

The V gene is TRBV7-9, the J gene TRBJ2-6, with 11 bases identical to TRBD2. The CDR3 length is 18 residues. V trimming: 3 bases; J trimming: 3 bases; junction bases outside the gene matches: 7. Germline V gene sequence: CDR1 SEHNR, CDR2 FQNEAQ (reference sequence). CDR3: CASSFPTSGRYGANVLTF. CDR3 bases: TGTGCCAGCAGCTTTCCAACTAGCGGGAGATATGGGGCCAACGTCCTGACTTTC.

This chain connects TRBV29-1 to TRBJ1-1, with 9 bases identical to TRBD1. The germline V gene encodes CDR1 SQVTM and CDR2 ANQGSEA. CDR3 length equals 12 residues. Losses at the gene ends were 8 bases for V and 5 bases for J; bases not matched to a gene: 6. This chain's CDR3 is CSSRQGGTEAFF. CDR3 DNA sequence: TGCAGCTCGCGACAGGGGGGGACTGAAGCTTTCTTT.

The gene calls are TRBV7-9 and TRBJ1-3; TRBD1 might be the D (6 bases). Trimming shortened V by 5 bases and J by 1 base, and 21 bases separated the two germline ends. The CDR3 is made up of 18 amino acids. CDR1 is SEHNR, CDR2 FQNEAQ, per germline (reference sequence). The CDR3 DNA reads TGTGCCAGCAGCCTGGGTTTGCACAGGGACGGTTCTGGAAACACCATATATTTT. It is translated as CASSLGLHRDGSGNTIYF.

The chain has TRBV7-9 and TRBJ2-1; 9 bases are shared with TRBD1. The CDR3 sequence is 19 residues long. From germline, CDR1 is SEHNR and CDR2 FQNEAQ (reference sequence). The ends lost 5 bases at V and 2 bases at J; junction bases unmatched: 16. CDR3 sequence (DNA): TGTGCCAGCAGCAGCAAACCTCAGCTTGGACAGGGGACCTACAATGAGCAGTTCTTC. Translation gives CASSSKPQLGQGTYNEQFF. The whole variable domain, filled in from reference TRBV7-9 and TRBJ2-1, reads DTGVSQNPRHKITKRGQNVTFRCDPISEHNRLYWYRQTLGQGPEFLTYFQNEAQLEKSRLLSDRFSAERPKGSFSTLEIQRTEQGDSAMYLCASSSKPQLGQGTYNEQFFGPGTRLTVL.